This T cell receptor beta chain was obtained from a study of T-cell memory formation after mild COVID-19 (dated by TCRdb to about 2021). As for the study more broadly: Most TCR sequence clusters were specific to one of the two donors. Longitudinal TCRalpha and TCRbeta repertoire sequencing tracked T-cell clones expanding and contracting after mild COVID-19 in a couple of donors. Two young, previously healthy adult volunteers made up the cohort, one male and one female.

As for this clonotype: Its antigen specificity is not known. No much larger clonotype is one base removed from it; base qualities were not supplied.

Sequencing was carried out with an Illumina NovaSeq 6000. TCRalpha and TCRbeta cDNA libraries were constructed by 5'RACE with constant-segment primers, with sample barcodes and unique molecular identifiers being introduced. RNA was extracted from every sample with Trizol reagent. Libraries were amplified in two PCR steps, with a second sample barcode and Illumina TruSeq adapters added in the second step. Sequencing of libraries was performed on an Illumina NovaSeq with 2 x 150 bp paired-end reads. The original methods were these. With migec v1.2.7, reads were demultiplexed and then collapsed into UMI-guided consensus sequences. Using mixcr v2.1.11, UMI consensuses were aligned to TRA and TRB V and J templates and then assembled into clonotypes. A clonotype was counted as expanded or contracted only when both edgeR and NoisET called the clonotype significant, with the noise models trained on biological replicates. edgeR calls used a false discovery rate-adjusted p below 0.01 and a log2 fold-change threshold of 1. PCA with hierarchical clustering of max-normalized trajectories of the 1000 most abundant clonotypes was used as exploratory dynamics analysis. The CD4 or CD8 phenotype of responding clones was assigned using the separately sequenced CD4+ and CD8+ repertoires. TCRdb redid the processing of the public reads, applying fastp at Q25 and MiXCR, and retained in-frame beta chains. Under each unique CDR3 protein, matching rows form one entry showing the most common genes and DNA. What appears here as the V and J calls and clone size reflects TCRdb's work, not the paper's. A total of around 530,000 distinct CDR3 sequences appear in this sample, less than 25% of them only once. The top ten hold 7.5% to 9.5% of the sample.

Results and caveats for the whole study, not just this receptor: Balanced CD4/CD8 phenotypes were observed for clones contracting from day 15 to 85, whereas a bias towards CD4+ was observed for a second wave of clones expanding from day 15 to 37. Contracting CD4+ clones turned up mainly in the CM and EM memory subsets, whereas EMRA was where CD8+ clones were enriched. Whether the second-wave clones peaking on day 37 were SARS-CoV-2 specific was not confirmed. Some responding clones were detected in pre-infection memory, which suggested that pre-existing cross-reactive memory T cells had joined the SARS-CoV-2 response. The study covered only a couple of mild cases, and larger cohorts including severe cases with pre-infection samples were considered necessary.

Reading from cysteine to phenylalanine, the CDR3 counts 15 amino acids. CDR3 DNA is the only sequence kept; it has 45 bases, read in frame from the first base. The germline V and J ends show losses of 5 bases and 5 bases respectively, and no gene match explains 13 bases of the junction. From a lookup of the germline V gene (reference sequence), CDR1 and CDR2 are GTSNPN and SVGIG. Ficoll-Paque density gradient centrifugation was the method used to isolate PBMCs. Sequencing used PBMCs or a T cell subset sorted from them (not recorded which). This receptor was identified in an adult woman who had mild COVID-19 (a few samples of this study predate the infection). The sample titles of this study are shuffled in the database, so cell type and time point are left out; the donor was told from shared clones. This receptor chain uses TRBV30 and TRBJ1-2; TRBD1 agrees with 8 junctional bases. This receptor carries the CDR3 CAWDRGRALIYGYTF. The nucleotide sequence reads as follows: TGTGCCTGGGACAGGGGACGCGCCCTAATATATGGCTACACCTTC.